This T cell receptor beta chain was obtained from a study of Tregs in tolerant kidney transplant recipients. The nonmyeloablative bone marrow transplants came from related graft donors, with transient mixed chimerism. Unstimulated regulatory T cells (CD4+CD25+CD127-), CD4+CD25- non-regulatory cells, CD4 and CD8 cells were FACS-sorted from thawed PBMCs. The assay was immunoSEQ multiplex PCR, and TCRdb's table has in-frame clones only and misses some. The table lists around 86,000 clones, roughly nine tenths of them singletons, with about 1.6% in the top ten. V lost 3 bases, J lost 2 bases, and 17 bases lay in between. The CDR3 runs to 16 residues. Germline V CDR1 and CDR2: SGHTA, FQGNSA.

This sample comprised CD4+ T cells from blood (PBMCs), obtained 24 months after the transplant. The source of this sequence is a human patient who received a combined kidney and bone marrow transplant. A share of the T cells may be of graft donor origin. J is TRBJ2-7 and V is TRBV7-2; D perhaps matches TRBD2 (7 bases). CDR3 DNA sequence: TGTGCCAGCAGCTTTTCGCCTAGGGGGGGGGCCTACGAGCAGTACTTC. Translation gives CASSFSPRGGAYEQYF.